This T cell receptor beta chain was recorded in a study of blood T cell repertoires in COVID-19. Study details: PBMCs, B-cell-depleted T cells, or T cells were the source of the cDNA or gDNA that made up the material.

Seattle patients were enrolled during active infection and followed longitudinally. Trimming stripped 3 bases from V and 2 bases from J, with 4 bases between. Germline V gene sequence: CDR1 LGHDT, CDR2 YNNKEL (reference sequence). CDR3 length equals 12 residues. Method: immunoSEQ multiplex PCR; TCRdb's copy keeps in-frame clones and lacks some. The sample carries 150,000 to 200,000 clones, roughly 76% recorded once. The sample was peripheral blood. This clonotype was sampled from a woman older than 75 with COVID-19, enrolled during active disease. The V call is TRBV3-1 (or the pseudogene TRBV3-2), the J call TRBJ2-5, with D unresolved. CDR3 residues: CASSHRQETQYF. The CDR3 nucleotides read TGTGCCAGCAGCCACAGACAAGAGACCCAGTACTTC.